A single T cell receptor beta chain is shown here with its context. Its specificity is unknown. The data were taken from a study of type 1 regulatory T cells. Overall study: T-allo10 is an in vitro-generated, Tr1-enriched CD4 T cell product specific for alloantigen. Study-wide results and limits: Type 1 regulatory T cells had a more restricted TCR repertoire than non-type 1 regulatory T cells.

MiXCR, run by TCRdb on the reads, gives a single entry per CDR3 protein. The table has roughly 65,000 distinct CDR3 sequences, around 49% seen once. V lost 6 bases, J lost 2 bases, and 12 bases lay in between. The CDR3 runs to 14 residues. The chain links TRBV12-3 or TRBV12-4 to TRBJ2-3, with D maybe TRBD1 (5 bases). The source of this sequence is a human donor in good health. Sequencing was done on a sample of cultured non-Tr1 T cells, either the whole culture or a sorted T cell fraction (not recorded which). This CDR3 is CASSPRQTTDTQYF. The CDR3 DNA sequence: TGTGCCAGCAGCCCACGACAGACCACAGATACGCAGTATTTT.